This T cell receptor beta chain was sequenced for a study of beta chain features in type 1 diabetes. The wider study: What patients shared with healthy donors was a similar profile of age, gender and cell yields. The study, taken as a whole, reports: Since sequencing was performed on cDNA, cells with high TCR expression could be over-represented. Among patients with Type 1 diabetes, TCRB CDR3s were moderately but significantly shorter in every one of the four CD4+ subsets.

This CDR3 comprises 15 residues. Looked up from germline, CDR1 is SGHTA and CDR2 is FQGTGA. V was trimmed by 1 base and J by 7 bases, leaving 16 bases between them. The entirety of the isolated RNA underwent reverse transcription, so expressed TCRB transcripts were sequenced. Assay: immunoSEQ multiplex PCR; the TCRdb copy retains only in-frame clones and omits some. Seen here are 200,000 to 300,000 clones, approximately 20% observed once, and the top ten hold about 0.028%. This clone has just a few counts. Its antigen is unidentified. This chain joins TRBV7-3 and TRBJ1-1; no firm D call. Sequencing used naive CD4+ T cells from blood. The receptor comes from a woman in her thirties or forties with type 1 diabetes. CDR3 residues: CASSLMAGSLVEAFF. The CDR3 DNA reads as TGTGCCAGCAGCTTAATGGCGGGCTCCTTGGTTGAAGCTTTCTTT.